The 23 T cell receptor beta chains reported below all come from one sample, sequenced in a study of blood T cell repertoires in COVID-19. Here immunoSEQ multiplex PCR was the method, and the copy in TCRdb shows in-frame clones only, minus some. This sample has approximately 210,000 clones, with approximately 81% found just once. Sequenced: PBMCs or T cells enriched from blood (not recorded which). These TCRs come from a woman aged 45-59 years with acute COVID-19.

The genes are TRBV6-5 and TRBJ1-2; 9 bases are shared with TRBD1. V shed 5 bases and J 5 bases; nucleotides not matched to a gene: 6. Germline CDR1 and CDR2: MNHEY and SVGAGI. The CDR3 extends over 14 amino acids. CDR3 bases: TGTGCCAGCAGTAGCACAGGGGGCATGTATGGCTACACCTTC. Its translation: CASSSTGGMYGYTF.

This chain joins TRBV30 and TRBJ2-4; possible D gene TRBD2, 5 bases. The length of the CDR3 is 16 residues. CDR1 GTSNPN and CDR2 SVGIG come from the germline V gene (reference sequence). V gave up 0 bases and J gave up 0 bases, with 12 bases separating them. CDR3 residues: CAWSVDSAKAKNIQYF. As DNA, the CDR3 is TGTGCCTGGAGTGTGGACTCGGCTAAAGCCAAAAACATTCAGTACTTC.

The rearrangement links TRBV5-1 to TRBJ1-1, with D perhaps matching TRBD1 (5 bases). This CDR3 region has 16 residues. V lost 0 bases, J lost 0 bases, and 12 bases lay in between. The germline V gene encodes CDR1 SGHRS and CDR2 YFSETQ. CDR3 nucleotide sequence: TGCGCCAGCAGCTTGGGGACAAAGACGGTGAACACTGAAGCTTTCTTT. Translated, it gives CASSLGTKTVNTEAFF.

The chain is built from TRBV7-9 and TRBJ2-7, with 7 bases fitting TRBD1. In germline, CDR1 is SEHNR, CDR2 FQNEAQ (reference sequence). The CDR3 consists of 14 residues. Trimming removed 4 bases from V and 2 bases from J; junction bases left unmatched: 5. The CDR3 is CASSSWDSTYEQYF. CDR3 DNA: TGTGCCAGCAGCTCCTGGGACAGCACCTACGAGCAGTACTTC.

The V and J genes are TRBV27 and TRBJ1-6; 8 bases map to TRBD1. Germline CDR1 reads MNHEY; CDR2 reads SMNVEV (reference sequence). This CDR3 is built from 15 residues. The V segment lost 4 bases and the J segment 6 bases; nucleotides outside the gene matches: 5. The CDR3 sequence is CASSYTGTGNSPLHF. CDR3 in DNA: TGTGCCAGCAGTTATACCGGGACAGGTAATTCACCCCTCCACTTT.

The rearrangement joins TRBV27 to TRBJ1-2; 8 bases line up with TRBD1. The CDR3 is 16 amino acids. Germline V gene data show CDR1 as MNHEY and CDR2 as SMNVEV (reference sequence). J gave up 8 bases and V 0 bases, and 11 bases lay outside the gene matches. The CDR3 nucleotides are TGTGCCAGCAGTTTATCGGGGCAGGGGGCCTTAAGAGGCTACACCTTC. It encodes CASSLSGQGALRGYTF.

The rearrangement joins TRBV5-4 to TRBJ1-2; weak D call: TRBD1 (6 bases). Germline CDR1 and CDR2: SGHNT and YYREEE (reference sequence). This CDR3 has 14 amino acids. The V and J ends lost 1 base and 3 bases respectively, with 10 bases between them. The CDR3 sequence is CASSLFGTHYGYTF. In DNA, the CDR3 is TGTGCCAGCAGCTTGTTTGGGACACACTATGGCTACACCTTC.

The count of this clone is one. The chain employs TRBV30 and TRBJ2-7; 9 bases fit TRBD1. CDR3 length: 12 amino acids. The germline V gene has CDR1 GTSNPN and CDR2 SVGIG (reference sequence). V lost 7 bases, J lost 4 bases, and 5 bases stayed unmatched. The CDR3 nucleotides are TGTGCCTACGGACAGGGGATTTACGAGCAGTACTTC. Its protein is CAYGQGIYEQYF.

This clone was seen more than once but under ten times. The chain joins TRBV5-1 to TRBJ1-1; D is unclear. The germline V and J ends were trimmed by 2 bases and 2 bases, with 7 bases remaining between them. The CDR3 has 13 residues. Germline-derived CDR1 and CDR2 are SGHRS and YFSETQ. CDR3 residues: CASSFGDNTEAFF. The CDR3 DNA is TGCGCCAGCAGCTTCGGAGACAACACTGAAGCTTTCTTT.

In its sample, this clone was seen a few times. The chain couples TRBV7-9 to TRBJ2-3, with a possible D match to TRBD1 (5 bases). The CDR3 sequence is 14 residues long. The V and J ends lost 5 bases and 2 bases respectively, with 11 bases between them. Germline loops: CDR1 SEHNR, CDR2 FQNEAQ (reference sequence). CDR3 coding DNA: TGTGCCAGCAGCGTGGGGCTTCCCACAGATACGCAGTATTTT. The encoded protein is CASSVGLPTDTQYF.

The rearrangement links TRBV7-2 to TRBJ2-5; 7 positions agree with TRBD1. V dropped 4 bases and J dropped 1; count of bases not matched to a gene: 3. CDR1 and CDR2 (germline): SGHTA, FQGNSA. The CDR3 consists of 14 residues. The CDR3 here is CASSSQGTQETQYF. In nucleotides, the CDR3 is TGTGCCAGCAGCTCACAGGGGACCCAAGAGACCCAGTACTTC.

The CDR3 spells CAISSGGTNQPQHF. The CDR3 DNA sequence: TGTGCCATCAGTTCAGGAGGGACTAATCAGCCCCAGCATTTT. The V and J genes are TRBV10-3 and TRBJ1-5; D is perhaps TRBD1 (5 bases). V gave up 5 bases and J gave up 4 bases, with 12 bases separating them. The CDR3 has 14 amino acids. Germline V gives CDR1 ENHRY, CDR2 SYGVKD.

The chain joins TRBV18 to TRBJ2-1, with 8 nucleotides matching TRBD1. Germline V gene data show CDR1 as KGHSH and CDR2 as LQKENI. The CDR3 spans 20 residues. The V gene end was trimmed by 3 bases and the J gene end by 5 bases; junction bases not matched to a gene: 21. CDR3: CASSPRQGIPSSANNNEQFF. CDR3 sequence (DNA): TGTGCCAGCTCACCGCGACAGGGGATTCCCTCTAGCGCCAATAACAATGAGCAGTTCTTC.

This clone showed up just once. The V call is TRBV10-3, the J call TRBJ1-5, with D possibly matching TRBD1 (6 bases). The CDR3 runs 16 residues. V was cut by 3 bases and J by 3 bases, with 15 bases left in between. Germline V gene lookup returns CDR1 ENHRY and CDR2 SYGVKD. Here the CDR3 DNA reads TGTGCCATCAGTGATATTATCAGGGGCGACAATCAGCCCCAGCATTTT. This codes for CAISDIIRGDNQPQHF.

CDR3 in amino acids: CASSQGLAGWTQYF. CDR3 in DNA: TGTGCCAGCTCGCAGGGACTAGCGGGATGGACCCAGTACTTC. The chain links TRBV18 to TRBJ2-5, with 13 positions matching TRBD2. This CDR3 has 14 amino acids. Germline trimming cut 6 bases from V and 7 bases from J; bases unmatched to any gene: 5. Per germline, CDR1 KGHSH and CDR2 LQKENI.

The chain combines TRBV5-1 with TRBJ2-1, with TRBD2 matching over 7 bases. Unmatched junction bases numbered 6, after V lost 0 bases and J lost 9 bases. The germline CDR1 and CDR2 sequences are SGHRS and YFSETQ. There are 14 residues in the CDR3. This CDR3 reads CASSLATTGGEQFF. CDR3 coding DNA: TGCGCCAGCAGCTTGGCGACGACGGGGGGTGAGCAGTTCTTC.

The V and J genes are TRBV28 and TRBJ1-1, with 7 nucleotides matching TRBD1. This CDR3 contains 15 residues. V shed 2 bases and J 4 bases; nucleotides not matched to a gene: 7. Germline loops: CDR1 MDHEN, CDR2 SYDVKM. The CDR3 bases are TGTGCCAGCAGTTTAGAGAGGGGGCGGGGCACTGAAGCTTTCTTT. This gives the protein CASSLERGRGTEAFF.

The CDR3 is CASIRGDRGAGETQYF. DNA of the CDR3: TGTGCCAGCATTCGGGGGGACAGGGGTGCGGGCGAGACCCAGTACTTC. The V gene is TRBV2, the J gene TRBJ2-5, with TRBD1 matching over 10 bases. The germline V gene has CDR1 SNHLY and CDR2 FYNNEI. The junction had 13 bases not matched to a gene; V was cut back by 7 bases and J by 5 bases. CDR3 length: 16 amino acids.

A single count supports this clone. Written as DNA, the CDR3 is TGTGCCAGCAGCTTATCAGGGTTTGTCACTGAAGCTTTCTTT. It is translated as CASSLSGFVTEAFF. V and J are TRBV7-2 and TRBJ1-1; tentatively, D is TRBD1 (5 bases). The CDR3 consists of 14 residues. V was pared by 2 bases and J by 4 bases, with 11 bases between. Germline-derived CDR1 and CDR2 are SGHTA and FQGNSA.

The chain recombines TRBV5-5 with TRBJ1-5; no definite D call. Trimming removed 2 bases at V and 0 bases at J, with 9 bases between. This CDR3 comprises 15 residues. From germline, CDR1 is SGHKS and CDR2 YYEKEE (reference sequence). CDR3: CASSFRANSNQPQHF. As DNA, the CDR3 is TGTGCCAGCAGCTTTCGCGCGAATAGCAATCAGCCCCAGCATTTT. The full variable domain, completed using reference TRBV5-5 and TRBJ1-5, is DAGVTQSPTHLIKTRGQQVTLRCSPISGHKSVSWYQQVLGQGPQFIFQYYEKEERGRGNFPDRFSARQFPNYSSELNVNALLLGDSALYLCASSFRANSNQPQHFGDGTRLSIL.

V and J are TRBV28 and TRBJ2-1; 10 bases fit TRBD2. Germline CDR1 reads MDHEN; CDR2 reads SYDVKM. The CDR3 has 15 amino acids. Unmatched junction bases numbered 6, after V lost 6 bases and J lost 4 bases. Here the CDR3 reads CASRTAAGGYNEQFF. The DNA of the CDR3 is TGTGCCAGCAGGACAGCAGCGGGAGGGTACAATGAGCAGTTCTTC.

This chain uses TRBV18 with TRBJ2-5; 8 bases agree with TRBD2. CDR1 KGHSH and CDR2 LQKENI come from the germline V gene. Unmatched junction bases numbered 0, after V lost 1 base and J lost 2 bases. The CDR3 consists of 14 residues. The chain's CDR3 is CASSPQRGQETQYF. The CDR3 DNA reads TGTGCCAGCTCACCACAGCGGGGGCAAGAGACCCAGTACTTC.

Only a few counts were recorded for this clone. V is TRBV2 and J is TRBJ2-1; 9 nucleotides line up with TRBD1. The germline CDR1 and CDR2 sequences are SNHLY and FYNNEI. The CDR3 is 17 residues long. V was clipped by 6 bases and J by 3 bases; unmatched bases: 12. For the CDR3, the DNA is TGTGCCAGCAGCCGCAGGTGGACAGGGGACCTCTACAATGAGCAGTTCTTC. Its protein product is CASSRRWTGDLYNEQFF.